This is a list of T cell receptor beta chains from one sample in a study of cytomegalovirus exposure and HLA in healthy donors. Here immunoSEQ multiplex PCR was the method, and the copy in TCRdb shows in-frame clones only, minus some. The table lists hundreds of thousands of clones, approximately 83% of them singletons. What was sequenced was PBMCs. These receptors all stem from a woman aged 25 to 39 in good health and CMV-seropositive. CDR3s leave out the opening cysteine and the closing phenylalanine or tryptophan. The D gene is left open where the match is weak.

CDR3 length,V gene,D gene,CDR3 protein
11,TRBV10-1,NA,ASSEGLADEQY
14,TRBV28,NA,ASSLSGGGVLYEQY
13,TRBV7-2,NA,ASSSRVGVTQPQH
13,TRBV21-1,NA,ASSKGREDSGGYT
13,TRBV28,NA,ASSPILRAQTEAF
14,TRBV28,NA,ASSPLGQGLLYGYT
13,TRBV6-5,TRBD1,ASSYEQGHTGELF
13,TRBV11-2,NA,ASSLDRTLNTEAF
12,TRBV28,TRBD1,ASRPTGVGDTQY
14,TRBV5-1,NA,ASSLGRAGPYNEQF
14,TRBV6-1,NA,ASSEARGGSYNEQF
13,TRBV5-1,NA,ASSFAGEVTGELF
12,TRBV27,TRBD1,ASRTGTGNQPQH
13,TRBV28,NA,ASSFPVAGNEKLF
14,TRBV4-2,NA,ASSQDNRHTYYGYT
13,TRBV15,NA,ATSRDTTSQFEAF
13,TRBV5-1,NA,ASSLLAASTDTQY
17,TRBV5-6,TRBD2,ASSQGLAGGPGWDNEQF
14,TRBV11-3,NA,ASSFFGGPSTGELF
9,TRBV12-5,NA,ASGFEGLLT
13,TRBV5-1,NA,ASSLRTEGTDTQY
11,TRBV28,TRBD1,ATDSQGGTEAF
12,TRBV10-3,NA,AISSKTTNNEQF